What follows describes a single T cell receptor beta chain. Its antigen is as yet unknown. This sample was included in a study of T-cell reconstitution after alpha-beta-depleted transplantation in children. The study's findings and limits: After one year, T-cell counts and TCRbeta diversity mostly came from new T cells. Some patients owed their high day-60 TCRbeta diversity to surviving recipient T cells and thymic progenitors.

Unique molecular identifiers were incorporated when the TCRbeta library was constructed. TCRdb itself ran the PCR reads through MiXCR, one entry per CDR3 protein. The sample has 100,000 or so distinct CDR3 sequences, roughly 15% seen once. The junction had 2 bases not matched to a gene; V was cut back by 0 bases and J by 2 bases. The CDR3 has 15 residues. The chain recombines TRBV12-3 or TRBV12-4 with TRBJ2-3; the match to TRBD2 covers 7 bases. This sequence was found in a male patient between 2 and 10 years old who had a stem cell transplant for acute lymphoblastic leukemia, so the T cells may come from the graft donor. The sequenced sample was PBMCs, mostly from graft donor cells, obtained 180 days after TCRalphabeta/CD19-depleted stem cell transplant. The CDR3 bases are TGTGCCAGCAGTTTAGCCGGGGGGTACACAGATACGCAGTATTTT. It codes for CASSLAGGYTDTQYF.